This TCR beta chain was captured by sequencing in a study of blood T cell repertoires in COVID-19. Across the study: Samples of COVID-19 (acute and convalescent) were obtained from the United States, Italy and Spain. From T cells, B-cell-depleted T cells, or PBMCs came the material, which was cDNA or gDNA.

CDR1 is GTSNPN, CDR2 SVGIG, per germline (reference sequence). This CDR3 region has 13 residues. Trimming removed 4 bases from V and 4 bases from J, with 13 bases in between. In the study's own analysis: The authors estimated nucleated cell counts from reference gene primer amplification. Some clones are missing from TCRdb's copy, which holds only in-frame ones; the method was immunoSEQ multiplex PCR. V, J and clone size reflect that table, while D and trimming were determined from the DNA. Among about 220,000 clones listed, roughly 80% were seen once. Relative to its sample, this clone is medium-sized.

The specimen sequenced was peripheral blood. This sequence originates from a woman between 25 and 40 years old who had recovered from COVID-19. V gene TRBV30 combines with J gene TRBJ1-2; the D is unclear. The CDR3, as DNA: TGTGCCTGGAAGCCTCCGACAAGCTATGGCTACACCTTC. Amino acids: CAWKPPTSYGYTF.